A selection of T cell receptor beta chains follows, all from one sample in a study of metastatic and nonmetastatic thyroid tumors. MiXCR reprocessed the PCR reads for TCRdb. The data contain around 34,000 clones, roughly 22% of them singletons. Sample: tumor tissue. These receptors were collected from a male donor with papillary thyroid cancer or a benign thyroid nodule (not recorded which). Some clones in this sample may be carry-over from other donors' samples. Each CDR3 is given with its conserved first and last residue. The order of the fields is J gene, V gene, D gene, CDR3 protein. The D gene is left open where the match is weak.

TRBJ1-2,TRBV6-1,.,CASKQGGIYGYTF
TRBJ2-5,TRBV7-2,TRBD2,CASSLSSGSKETQYF
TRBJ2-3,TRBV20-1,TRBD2,CSASVGLGTYTQYF
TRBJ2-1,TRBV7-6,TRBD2,CASSLMTSGSDEQFF
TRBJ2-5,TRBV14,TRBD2,CASSRGLAETQYF
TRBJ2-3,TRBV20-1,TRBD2,CSATGGPTDTQYF
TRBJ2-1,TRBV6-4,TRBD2,CASKLPSGTSGRIGSYNEQFF
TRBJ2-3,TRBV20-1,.,CSAENQGGDTQYF
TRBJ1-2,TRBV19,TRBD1,CASSDRGPYGYTF
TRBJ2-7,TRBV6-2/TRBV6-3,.,CASSSPGDSPYEQYF
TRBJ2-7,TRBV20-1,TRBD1,CSARDHGTGVYEQYF
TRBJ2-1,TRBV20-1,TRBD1,CSAAGPGQGLNEQFF
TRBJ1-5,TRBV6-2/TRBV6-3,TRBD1,CASSRGTGGDQPQHF
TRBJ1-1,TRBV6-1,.,CASSDGPLVNTEAFF
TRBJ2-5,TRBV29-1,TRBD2,CSVEAGGGVGTQYF
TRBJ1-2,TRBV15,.,CAAAADRLYGYTF
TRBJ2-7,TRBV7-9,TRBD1,CASSLLGRGSYEQYF
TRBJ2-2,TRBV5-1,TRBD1,CANSLDRAGELFF
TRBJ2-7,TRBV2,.,CASSEDAWNYEQYF
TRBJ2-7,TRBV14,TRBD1,CASSHSPGQGPNEQYF
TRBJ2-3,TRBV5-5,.,CASSLGGPTSTDTQYF
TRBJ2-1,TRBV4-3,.,CASSQDQAYNEQFF
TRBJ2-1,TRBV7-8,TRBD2,CASSLEGISGRGSSYNEQFF
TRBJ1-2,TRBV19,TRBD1,CASSGQGGLNGYTF
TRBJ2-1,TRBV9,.,CASSVGSANNEQFF
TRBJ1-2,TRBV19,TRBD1,CASTRDRDYGYTF
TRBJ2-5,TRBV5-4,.,CASSVGGIQETQYF
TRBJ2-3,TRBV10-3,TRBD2,CASRAISGSNTDTQYF
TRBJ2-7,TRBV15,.,CATSRGRLGRSGNGEQYF
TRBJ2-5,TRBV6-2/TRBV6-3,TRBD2,CASSLAGGRETQYF
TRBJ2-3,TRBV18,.,CASSPRWDTQYF
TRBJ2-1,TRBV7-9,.,CASSHSYEQFF
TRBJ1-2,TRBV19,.,CASSNFRDYGYTF
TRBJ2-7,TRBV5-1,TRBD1,CASSSSWTGGSYEQYF
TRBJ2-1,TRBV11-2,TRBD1,CASSLWAGGYNEQFF
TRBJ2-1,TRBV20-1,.,CSARDGRLSLNEQFF
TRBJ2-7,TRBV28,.,CASSLFQGGGYEQYF
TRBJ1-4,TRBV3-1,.,CASSHRHSTNEKLFF
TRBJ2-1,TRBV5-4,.,CASSFGTKINEQFF
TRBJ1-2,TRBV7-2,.,CASSRTGYGYTF
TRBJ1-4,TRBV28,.,CASSSLNEKLFF
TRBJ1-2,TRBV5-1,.,CASSNNYGYTF
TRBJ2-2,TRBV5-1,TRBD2,CASSGTSSTGELFF
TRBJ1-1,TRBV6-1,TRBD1,CASRIGGQGTEAFF
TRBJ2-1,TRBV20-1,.,CSAKSGFSYNEQFF
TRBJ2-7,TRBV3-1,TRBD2,CASSQLTSGEQYF
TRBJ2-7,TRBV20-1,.,CSARGGAVLGEQYF
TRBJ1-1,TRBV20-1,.,CSARLSPEAFF
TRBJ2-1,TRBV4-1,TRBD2,CASSQPHLGGRALGEQFF
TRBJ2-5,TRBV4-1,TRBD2,CASSQSHSGRADGRETQYF
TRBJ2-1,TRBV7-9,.,CASSLRGEQFF
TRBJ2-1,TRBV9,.,CASSPLGPGNEHFF
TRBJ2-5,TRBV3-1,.,CASSQAPRGAQYF
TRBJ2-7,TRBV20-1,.,CSARVGARMDGYEQYF
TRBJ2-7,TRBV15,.,CATSRPGQSYEQYF
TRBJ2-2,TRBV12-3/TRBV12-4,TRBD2,CASSLAGDAGELFF
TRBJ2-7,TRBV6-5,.,CASSYSLKTVYVGGEQYF
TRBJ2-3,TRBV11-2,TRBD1,CASSSGQVTDTQYF